This passage covers 15 T cell receptor beta chains from one sample sequenced in a study of T-cell memory formation after mild COVID-19. A single record per CDR3 protein comes from TCRdb applying MiXCR to the 5' RACE reads. This sample yields a few hundred thousand distinct CDR3 sequences, of which 25% to 30% are seen a single time; about 14% belongs to the top ten. Sequencing was carried out using PBMCs or a T cell subset sorted from them (not recorded which). The receptors were sampled from an adult woman who had mild COVID-19 (a few samples of this study predate the infection). Cell type and time point are not known.

V and J are TRBV18 and TRBJ2-5; D is perhaps TRBD1 (6 bases). The length of the CDR3 is 13 residues. The V end was cut by 1 base, the J end by 7 bases, with 10 bases between. The germline CDR1 and CDR2 sequences are KGHSH and LQKENI. In DNA form, the CDR3 reads TGTGCCAGCTCACCACGCGCCAGGGGGACCCAGTACTTC. Translated, it gives CASSPRARGTQYF.

This clonotype was counted only a few times. This chain joins TRBV11-1 and TRBJ1-2, with 7 bases aligning to TRBD1. There are 15 residues in the CDR3. The V and J ends lost 4 bases and 6 bases, in that order; junction bases with no gene match: 11. The V gene's germline CDR1 is SGHAT and CDR2 FQDESV (reference sequence). The CDR3 region has the DNA TGTGCCAGCAGCTCCAAACGACAGGGCCGGGATGGCTACACCTTC. This gives the protein CASSSKRQGRDGYTF.

The gene calls are TRBV7-7 and TRBJ2-7, with TRBD2 matching 10 bases. This CDR3 spans 14 amino acids. V gave up 4 bases and J gave up 1 base; unmatched junction bases: 1. Germline V gene lookup returns CDR1 SSHAT and CDR2 FNYEAQ (reference sequence). As DNA, the CDR3 is TGTGCCAGCAGCTCACTAGCGGGGTCCTACGAGCAGTACTTC. This codes for CASSSLAGSYEQYF.

This chain links TRBV20-1 with TRBJ1-1; D is uncertain. V lost 2 bases to trimming and J lost 4 bases, with 17 bases between them. The germline V gene encodes CDR1 DFQATT and CDR2 SNEGSKA (reference sequence). The CDR3 length is 15 residues. CDR3 nucleotide sequence: TGCAGTGCTAGACTCGGTAGTAACGTCCGCACTGAAGCTTTCTTT. Its translation: CSARLGSNVRTEAFF.

The chain joins TRBV11-1 to TRBJ2-5; no definite D call. Germline V gene lookup returns CDR1 SGHAT and CDR2 FQDESV (reference sequence). The CDR3 has 14 residues. V was shortened by 1 base and J by 1 base, with 7 bases between the two germline ends. CDR3 nucleotide sequence: TGTGCCAGCAGCTTAGACAGCCTCCAAGAGACCCAGTACTTC. Encoded protein: CASSLDSLQETQYF.

V and J are TRBV5-1 and TRBJ1-6; D may be TRBD1 (6 bases). Germline V lookup: CDR1 SGHRS, CDR2 YFSETQ. There are 14 residues in the CDR3. The V and J ends lost 3 bases and 7 bases respectively, with 11 bases between them. CDR3 in DNA: TGCGCCAGCAGCTACAGGGATTACAATTCACCCCTCCACTTT. It translates to CASSYRDYNSPLHF.

To note about this clonotype: The junction does not match germline at one end; this may be a read error. This chain connects TRBV12-3 or TRBV12-4 to TRBJ2-7; TRBD2 aligns across 12 bases. The CDR3 contains 14 residues. The CDR3 loop reads CASTSTSGSLTHNF. CDR3 bases: TGTGCCAGCACCTCGACTAGCGGGAGTCTAACACACAACTTC.

In this sample, this clonotype turned up a few times. The gene calls are TRBV9 and TRBJ2-5; TRBD2 agrees at 9 bases. This CDR3 contains 15 residues. In germline, CDR1 is SGDLS, CDR2 YYNGEE. Losses at the gene ends were 4 bases for V and 2 bases for J; bases not matched to a gene: 6. For the CDR3, the DNA is TGTGCCAGCAGCTTGTCGGCGGGAGGGCAAGAGACCCAGTACTTC. Translation gives CASSLSAGGQETQYF. Supplemented by reference TRBV9 and TRBJ2-5, the full variable domain reads DSGVTQTPKHLITATGQRVTLRCSPRSGDLSVYWYQQSLDQGLQFLIQYYNGEERAKGNILERFSAQQFPDLHSELNLSSLELGDSALYFCASSLSAGGQETQYFGPGTRLLVL.

In its sample, this clonotype was seen a few times. The chain joins TRBV9 to TRBJ2-7, with TRBD1 identical over 11 bases. V trimming: 0 bases; J trimming: 6 bases; junction bases outside the gene matches: 2. Germline values: CDR1 SGDLS, CDR2 YYNGEE. The CDR3 sequence is 14 residues long. The CDR3 protein is CASSVDGTGGEQYF. CDR3 DNA sequence: TGTGCCAGCAGCGTAGATGGGACAGGGGGCGAGCAGTACTTC.

Here the CDR3 DNA reads TGCAGTGCCAGTACGGCCGATAATTCACCCCTCCACTTT. It specifies CSASTADNSPLHF. The chain is built from TRBV20-1 and TRBJ1-6, with D hard to call. From germline, CDR1 is DFQATT and CDR2 SNEGSKA (reference sequence). CDR3 size: 13 residues. V was clipped by 6 bases and J by 5 bases, with 11 bases between them.

This clonotype came up a few times. The rearrangement joins TRBV10-3 to TRBJ2-7, with 12 bases fitting TRBD2. The CDR3 is 16 residues long. Losses at the gene ends were 2 bases for V and 6 bases for J; bases not matched to a gene: 8. Germline V gene lookup returns CDR1 ENHRY and CDR2 SYGVKD. The CDR3 DNA is TGTGCCATCAGTGAGGGGACTAGCGGGCAAGAAAGCGAGCAGTACTTC. Translating it yields CAISEGTSGQESEQYF.

This chain uses TRBV7-9 with TRBJ2-5; 11 positions match TRBD2. The V gene's germline CDR1 is SEHNR and CDR2 FQNEAQ (reference sequence). The junction had 8 bases not matched to a gene; V was cut back by 4 bases and J by 1 base. The CDR3 length is 17 residues. The CDR3, as DNA: TGTGCCAGCAGCTGGATAGCGGGAGGGCCAGGCCAAGAGACCCAGTACTTC. Its translation is CASSWIAGGPGQETQYF.

V is TRBV24-1 and J is TRBJ2-1; the match to TRBD1 covers 11 bases. This CDR3 comprises 16 residues. V dropped 0 bases and J dropped 4; count of bases not matched to a gene: 1. Germline V gene lookup returns CDR1 KGHDR and CDR2 SFDVKD. CDR3 sequence reads: CATSDLGTGGYNEQFF. CDR3 nucleotides: TGTGCCACCAGTGATTTGGGGACAGGGGGTTACAATGAGCAGTTCTTC.

This rearrangement joins TRBV27 to TRBJ2-7, with TRBD2 matching over 9 bases. Germline CDR1 and CDR2: MNHEY and SMNVEV (reference sequence). The CDR3 totals 14 residues. V gave up 8 bases and J gave up 5 bases; unmatched junction bases: 10. The CDR3 DNA follows: TGTGCCAGCCGATACGGACTAGCGTGGGACGAGCAGTACTTC. This gives the protein CASRYGLAWDEQYF.

The chain carries TRBV4-3 and TRBJ2-1, with 7 bases aligning to TRBD2. There are 15 residues in the CDR3. Unmatched junction bases numbered 5, after V lost 0 bases and J lost 6 bases. Germline V gene sequence: CDR1 LGHNA, CDR2 YSLEER. CDR3 protein: CASSQDVGGGNEQFF. For the CDR3, the DNA is TGCGCCAGCAGCCAAGATGTTGGGGGGGGCAATGAGCAGTTCTTC.